A single sample is the source of the 2 T cell receptor beta chains below, sequenced in a study of OX40 agonist ivuxolimab in advanced cancers. Profiled with immunoSEQ multiplex PCR; TCRdb holds only in-frame clones, not every one. The sample contains 62,000 or so clones, about four fifths of which appear only once. Specimen: CD4+ or CD8+ T cells sorted from blood, collected in a trial of the OX40 agonist ivuxolimab. The receptors here all came from an adult with an advanced solid tumor such as melanoma, head and neck, liver or kidney cancer.

The V and J genes are TRBV19 and TRBJ2-2; no definite D call. Germline CDR1 LNHDA, CDR2 SQIVND (reference sequence). The ends were cut back, 3 bases at V and 0 bases at J, with 8 bases in the middle. The CDR3 covers 15 residues. DNA of the CDR3: TGTGCCAGTAGTATGACTCAGGCGAACACCGGGGAGCTGTTTTTT. It translates to CASSMTQANTGELFF. The entire variable domain, with the rest obtained from reference TRBV19 and TRBJ2-2, is as follows: DGGITQSPKYLFRKEGQNVTLSCEQNLNHDAMYWYRQDPGQGLRLIYYSQIVNDFQKGDIAEGYSVSREKKESFPLTVTSAQKNPTAFYLCASSMTQANTGELFFGEGSRLTVL.

This clone was seen a few times. The rearrangement links TRBV6-1 to TRBJ2-7; D not resolved. The CDR3 covers 12 residues. Trimming left V 2 bases short and J 6 bases short, with 8 bases between. The germline CDR1 and CDR2 sequences are MNHNS and SASEGT. The CDR3 spells CASSERISEQYF. DNA of the CDR3: TGTGCCAGCAGTGAACGTATTAGCGAGCAGTACTTC.